Below, 12 T cell receptor beta chains from the same sample are listed, as sequenced in a study of T cell responses to AZD1222 COVID-19 vaccine. TCRdb's copy holds only in-frame clones and misses some; the assay was immunoSEQ multiplex PCR. The sample contains 95,000 to 100,000 clones, about nine tenths of which appear only once. The sequences come from peripheral blood, collected 28 days after the second AZD1222 dose. Every receptor here comes from an adult who received the AZD1222 COVID-19 vaccine.

The chain couples TRBV7-9 to TRBJ2-3; D call uncertain. The CDR3 runs 14 residues. Trimming cost V 2 bases and J 4 bases, with 10 bases left between them. From germline, CDR1 is SEHNR and CDR2 FQNEAQ (reference sequence). CDR3: CASSLFPASDTQYF. CDR3 bases: TGTGCCAGCAGCTTATTCCCTGCTTCAGATACGCAGTATTTT.

The chain has TRBV10-3 and TRBJ1-2; D might be TRBD1 (5 bases). The germline V and J ends were trimmed by 10 bases and 8 bases, with 23 bases remaining between them. Germline V CDR1 and CDR2: ENHRY, SYGVKD. The CDR3 is made up of 14 amino acids. The CDR3 is CATLTGQGAGGYTF. CDR3 coding DNA: TGTGCCACCCTAACTGGCCAGGGCGCCGGAGGCTACACCTTC.

The rearrangement links TRBV12-3 or TRBV12-4 to TRBJ2-7; D remains ambiguous. The V gene lost 4 bases and the J gene lost 3 bases, with 10 bases spanning the gap. This CDR3 region has 13 residues. In DNA, the CDR3 is TGTGCCAGCAGTTATAGGTCAGTCTACGAGCAGTACTTC. It yields the protein CASSYRSVYEQYF.

The chain couples TRBV29-1 to TRBJ2-3; perhaps TRBD1 as D (6 bases). This CDR3 contains 11 residues. Trimming cost V 8 bases and J 6 bases, with 12 bases left between them. Germline V gene lookup returns CDR1 SQVTM and CDR2 ANQGSEA. The CDR3, as DNA: TGCAGCTACCGCACAGGGGATACGCAGTATTTT. It codes for CSYRTGDTQYF.

Concerning this clone itself: As the CDR3 is not closed by the conserved phenylalanine or tryptophan, this likely results from a read error. No DNA is shown, since the ends of the CDR3 on it are uncertain; the CDR3 is the one TCRdb lists. This chain links TRBV5-1 with TRBJ1-1; whether TRBD1, the table's D call, matches the DNA was not checked. The germline V gene has CDR1 SGHRS and CDR2 YFSETQ. Counting both end residues, the CDR3 totals 16 amino acids. The CDR3: CASSPGPGQATWEVFR.

The V gene is TRBV2, the J gene TRBJ2-2; perhaps TRBD1 as D (5 bases). The CDR3 spans 16 residues. Germline lookup yields CDR1 SNHLY and CDR2 FYNNEI. The ends were cut back, 8 bases at V and 2 bases at J, with 18 bases in the middle. The CDR3 DNA is TGTGCCAGCTTGGGTCTCTCGACAGTTAACACCGGGGAGCTGTTTTTT. It translates to CASLGLSTVNTGELFF.

This chain joins TRBV7-9 and TRBJ1-6; weak D call: TRBD1 (5 bases). The germline CDR1 and CDR2 sequences are SEHNR and FQNEAQ (reference sequence). Trimming removed 5 bases from V and 4 bases from J, with 12 bases in between. The CDR3 runs to 15 residues. For the CDR3, the DNA is TGTGCCAGCAGCGCTGCGGGGACTTATAATTCACCCCTCCACTTT. Protein: CASSAAGTYNSPLHF.

The J gene is TRBJ2-1, the V gene TRBV13; TRBD1 matches 7 bases. Trimming took 4 bases from V and 6 from J; bases not matched to a gene: 9. Germline lookup yields CDR1 PRHDT and CDR2 FYEKMQ (reference sequence). The CDR3 has 15 amino acids. CDR3 bases: TGTGCCAGCAGCTCCCTCGGGACAGCGTCCAATGAGCAGTTCTTC. Encoded protein: CASSSLGTASNEQFF.

This chain links TRBV7-2 with TRBJ2-1; D perhaps matches TRBD2 (5 bases). Trimming left V 2 bases short and J 8 bases short, with 10 bases between. This CDR3 is 13 amino acids long. The germline CDR1 and CDR2 sequences are SGHTA and FQGNSA. In nucleotides, the CDR3 is TGTGCCAGCAGCTTAAGGAGGCTGGATGAGCAGTTCTTC. Translation gives CASSLRRLDEQFF.

This clone was seen a handful of times. The rearrangement joins TRBV10-1 to TRBJ2-7, with 8 nucleotides matching TRBD2. Unmatched junction bases numbered 11, after V lost 3 bases and J lost 7 bases. Per the germline V gene, CDR1 is WNHNN and CDR2 is SYGVQD (reference sequence). The CDR3 runs 15 residues. CDR3 in DNA: TGCGCCAGCAGTGACGCCGGGAGGGCCCTCGGTGAGCAGTACTTC. The encoded protein is CASSDAGRALGEQYF.

The rearrangement links TRBV4-1 to TRBJ2-5; tentatively, D is TRBD1 or TRBD2 (6 bases each). With 2 bases removed from V and 5 bases from J, the gap between germline ends came to 12 bases. Germline V gene lookup returns CDR1 MGHRA and CDR2 YSYEKL. The CDR3 covers 14 residues. The CDR3: CASSQFRGGETQYF. Here the CDR3 DNA reads TGCGCCAGCAGCCAATTTAGAGGGGGGGAGACCCAGTACTTC.

This chain uses TRBV28 with TRBJ2-3, with TRBD1 matching over 9 bases. In germline, CDR1 is MDHEN, CDR2 SYDVKM. J gave up 4 bases and V 3 bases, and 8 bases lay outside the gene matches. The CDR3 sequence is 16 residues long. Here the CDR3 DNA reads TGTGCCAGCAGTTTCACAACAGGGGGCAAGGCAGATACGCAGTATTTT. Translation: CASSFTTGGKADTQYF. The full variable domain, in which reference TRBV28 and TRBJ2-3 provide the parts outside the CDR3, is DVKVTQSSRYLVKRTGEKVFLECVQDMDHENMFWYRQDPGLGLRLIYFSYDVKMKEKGDIPEGYSVSREKKERFSLILESASTNQTSMYLCASSFTTGGKADTQYFGPGTRLTVL.